What follows describes a single TCR beta chain. Its antigen remains undetermined. The sample holds no much larger clone one base away, and base qualities are not on file. TCRbeta CDR3 regions were amplified from genomic DNA using the immunoSEQ Assay, a bias-controlled multiplex PCR. From the authors' description of their analysis: The number of nucleated cells in each sample was estimated from the amplification of reference gene primers within the assay. To quantify the absolute abundance of each unique TCRbeta CDR3 rearrangement, sequence reads were collapsed and filtered. For each sample, productive Simpson clonality was calculated as the square root of Simpson's diversity index across productive rearrangements. This immuneACCESS table, as held by TCRdb, lists in-frame sequences with V and J called but not all clones. Of the missing ones, under half trace to an unresolved V gene in checked studies; the others have no known cause. Clone size and the V and J calls come from that table; the DNA yielded D and trimming. For this sample the table gives a few hundred thousand clones, of which 84% were detected only once. The top ten hold 2% to 2.5% of the sample.

The germline V gene encodes CDR1 ENHRY and CDR2 SYGVKD. Relative to germline, V is missing 8 bases and J is missing 0 bases, with 13 bases of the junction outside any gene match. There are 17 amino acids in the CDR3, from cysteine to phenylalanine inclusive. Of the read, only the CDR3 DNA is kept; its 51 bases are in frame from base 1. This specimen belongs to a study of blood T cell repertoires in COVID-19 (dated by TCRdb to 2018 to 2020). In terms of the full investigation: Samples from collaborators originated in the United States, Italy and Spain and spanned both the acute and convalescent phases of COVID-19. The material from the prospective study consisted of cDNA or gDNA derived from T cells, B-cell-depleted T cells, or PBMCs. Deeply sampled blood TCRbeta repertoires from subjects exposed to, actively infected with, or recovered from COVID-19 were included in the dataset. A freely available public database, intended as a resource for researchers studying the immune response to SARS-CoV-2, is where the repertoires were released. Samples were obtained from the ongoing ImmuneRACE study (first 160 participants) and from about 1,300 subjects provided by 6 global collaborators. A de-identified subject ID, COVID-19 status, age in years and sex were almost always included in the sample metadata. Where HLA class I and class II types were available, the types were taken from metadata supplied by the sample provider, not from assay-based typing. General findings and caveats noted by the study authors: The amount of clinical and demographic metadata varied by source and participant and was provided uncurated.

Another Seattle source contributed samples from volunteer blood donors who had recovered from COVID-19. Collaborating institutions collected whole blood in K2EDTA tubes following their own protocols. Collaborator samples were shipped for TCRbeta analysis as frozen whole blood, isolated PBMCs, or DNA extracted from either sample type. The TCR was taken from a middle-aged man who had recovered from COVID-19. The V gene is TRBV10-3 and the J gene is TRBJ2-3, with 8 bases matching TRBD2. The material sequenced was peripheral blood. The CDR3: CAIHRGGLNISTDTQYF. Read as DNA, the sequence is TGTGCCATCCACCGGGGGGGCCTCAATATAAGCACAGATACGCAGTATTTT.